These 32 T cell receptor beta chains were sequenced from one sample in a study of T cell clonotyping in hematopoietic cell transplantation. Some clones are missing from TCRdb's copy, which holds only in-frame ones; the method was immunoSEQ multiplex PCR. The data show about 9,000 clones, about 80% seen once. The sequencing here drew on peripheral blood mononuclear cells, taken 180 days after allogeneic stem cell transplant. The receptors were gathered from a female patient in her 50s who had an allogeneic stem cell transplant from a related donor, so the T cells may come from the graft donor. Some clones in this sample may be carry-over from other donors' samples.

The chain employs TRBV4-1 and TRBJ2-2, with D perhaps TRBD1 or TRBD2 (5 bases each). Looked up from germline, CDR1 is MGHRA and CDR2 is YSYEKL. The CDR3 covers 17 residues. Trimming stripped 4 bases from V and 4 bases from J, with 19 bases between. This CDR3 is CASSLEPQGPGTGELFF. For the CDR3, the DNA is TGCGCCAGCAGCCTAGAACCCCAGGGACCGGGCACCGGGGAGCTGTTTTTT.

This rearrangement joins TRBV7-2 to TRBJ1-2, with unresolved D. Germline CDR1 and CDR2: SGHTA and FQGNSA. The ends were cut back, 5 bases at V and 1 base at J, with 17 bases in the middle. The CDR3 consists of 16 residues. The CDR3 loop is CASSPSALFNNYGYTF. The CDR3 nucleotides read TGTGCCAGCAGCCCGTCGGCCCTATTTAATAACTATGGCTACACCTTC.

The chain uses TRBV29-1 and TRBJ2-7; D may be TRBD1 (5 bases). The CDR3 runs to 13 residues. From germline, CDR1 is SQVTM and CDR2 ANQGSEA. The V end lost 6 bases, the J end lost 2 bases, and 14 bases lay between the germline ends. In DNA form, the CDR3 reads TGCAGCGTAAAGGGCCAGGGTACCTACGAGCAGTACTTC. It encodes CSVKGQGTYEQYF.

This clone is deemed medium-sized (0.01 to 0.1%). The CDR3 nucleotides are TGTGCCAGCAGCGGCCGGGACAGGGGGAAAGAGACCCAGTACTTC. Protein product: CASSGRDRGKETQYF. The rearrangement links TRBV7-6 to TRBJ2-5, with 11 bases that match TRBD1. V was clipped by 5 bases and J by 3 bases; unmatched bases: 5. CDR3 size: 15 residues. Germline lookup yields CDR1 SGHVS and CDR2 FNYEAQ.

The CDR3 reads CASSEPTSGGSYEQYF. Here the CDR3 DNA reads TGTGCCAGCAGTGAGCCTACTAGCGGGGGCTCCTACGAGCAGTACTTC. The chain combines TRBV25-1 with TRBJ2-7, with 11 bases identical to TRBD2. The V segment lost 3 bases and the J segment 0 bases; nucleotides outside the gene matches: 4. The length of the CDR3 is 16 residues. The germline V gene has CDR1 MGHDK and CDR2 SYGVNS.

The chain combines TRBV10-3 with TRBJ1-2, with 7 bases identical to TRBD1. The trim removed 6 bases at V and 4 bases at J, leaving 5 bases unmatched. The CDR3 runs to 13 residues. The germline CDR1 and CDR2 sequences are ENHRY and SYGVKD. CDR3 sequence reads: CAIRGDSFYGYTF. The CDR3 coding sequence is TGTGCCATCAGGGGGGACAGTTTCTATGGCTACACCTTC.

The rearrangement joins TRBV15 to TRBJ1-1; tentatively, D is TRBD1 (5 bases). Germline CDR1 is LNHNV and CDR2 is YYDKDF (reference sequence). The CDR3 totals 15 residues. The ends were cut back, 2 bases at V and 7 bases at J, with 17 bases in the middle. CDR3 residues: CATSRKGRGTDEAFF. In nucleotides, the CDR3 is TGTGCCACCAGCAGAAAGGGGAGGGGCACCGATGAAGCTTTCTTT.

This chain joins TRBV20-1 and TRBJ1-4, with D perhaps matching TRBD1 (5 bases). Germline CDR1 and CDR2: DFQATT and SNEGSKA (reference sequence). This CDR3 is 11 amino acids long. V was pared by 6 bases and J by 7 bases, with 9 bases between. The CDR3 loop reads CSARAGEKLFF. The CDR3 nucleotides read TGCAGTGCCAGGGCGGGTGAAAAACTGTTTTTT.

The count of this clone is one. This chain links TRBV6-5 with TRBJ1-2, with D perhaps TRBD1 (5 bases). There are 15 residues in the CDR3. CDR1 and CDR2 (germline): MNHEY, SVGAGI. Trimming removed 2 bases at V and 4 bases at J, with 14 bases between. The CDR3 is CASSYVFGGTYGYTF. The CDR3 DNA follows: TGTGCCAGCAGTTACGTTTTTGGGGGGACCTATGGCTACACCTTC.

The chain uses TRBV14 and TRBJ2-1; TRBD2 matches at 11 bases. This CDR3 spans 19 amino acids. Germline assignment: CDR1 SGHDN and CDR2 FVKESK. V shed 1 base, J shed 2 bases, and the junction held 10 bases outside the gene matches. The CDR3 is CASSQAWWLAGGAYNEQFF. CDR3 nucleotides: TGTGCCAGCAGCCAAGCATGGTGGCTAGCGGGGGGCGCCTACAATGAGCAGTTCTTC. Full variable domain (rest looked up from reference TRBV14 and TRBJ2-1): EAGVTQFPSHSVIEKGQTVTLRCDPISGHDNLYWYRRVMGKEIKFLLHFVKESKQDESGMPNNRFLAERTGGTYSTLKVQPAELEDSGVYFCASSQAWWLAGGAYNEQFFGPGTRLTVL.

The table lists this clone with a count of one. The chain combines TRBV2 with TRBJ2-6; 7 bases map to TRBD1. Germline V lookup: CDR1 SNHLY, CDR2 FYNNEI. The CDR3 length is 20 residues. Trimming cost V 7 bases and J 0 bases; bases outside gene matches: 18. The CDR3: CASKKGTENLLSSGANVLTF. The DNA for the CDR3 is TGTGCCAGCAAGAAAGGGACAGAGAATCTTTTGAGCTCTGGGGCCAACGTCCTGACTTTC.

The genes are TRBV28 and TRBJ2-7; 8 bases match TRBD1. Germline V gene sequence: CDR1 MDHEN, CDR2 SYDVKM. The junction had 6 bases not matched to a gene; V was cut back by 6 bases and J by 5 bases. The CDR3 sequence is 13 residues long. In DNA, the CDR3 is TGTGCCAGCAGGGGACAGGCGCAGAACGAGCAGTACTTC. This encodes CASRGQAQNEQYF.

V and J are TRBV6-5 and TRBJ1-2, with D hard to call. Germline assignment: CDR1 MNHEY and CDR2 SVGAGI. Between the trimmed V and J ends, which lost 8 bases and 1 base, there was a span of 5 bases. The CDR3 totals 11 residues. CDR3 sequence reads: CASHDNYGYTF. Written as DNA, the CDR3 is TGTGCCAGCCACGATAACTATGGCTACACCTTC.

V usage is TRBV19 and J usage is TRBJ2-7, with TRBD1 matching 7 bases. Unmatched junction bases numbered 13, after V lost 5 bases and J lost 0 bases. The CDR3 is 17 residues long. The germline CDR1 and CDR2 sequences are LNHDA and SQIVND (reference sequence). The CDR3 reads CASSPRRTGSSSYEQYF. In DNA form, the CDR3 reads TGTGCCAGTAGTCCTCGAAGGACAGGTTCCAGCTCCTACGAGCAGTACTTC.

The V gene is TRBV6-1, the J gene TRBJ2-1; 10 bases agree with TRBD1. Germline trimming cut 8 bases from V and 7 bases from J; bases unmatched to any gene: 8. The CDR3 has 14 residues. The germline CDR1 and CDR2 sequences are MNHNS and SASEGT. As DNA, the CDR3 is TGTGCCAGCCGCCTCGGGACAGGGGTGAATGAGCAGTTCTTC. Translated: CASRLGTGVNEQFF.

The chain has TRBV20-1 and TRBJ2-7; D unclear. Trimming shortened V by 6 bases and J by 6 bases, and 12 bases separated the two germline ends. The germline V gene has CDR1 DFQATT and CDR2 SNEGSKA (reference sequence). This CDR3 region has 11 residues. The CDR3 bases are TGCAGTGCCCCGCTGGTTCGCGAGCAGTACTTC. It is translated as CSAPLVREQYF.

J is TRBJ1-6 and V is TRBV6-4; the match to TRBD1 covers 8 bases. Germline V gene data show CDR1 as MRHNA and CDR2 as SNTAGT. There are 15 residues in the CDR3. With 5 bases clipped from V and 6 bases from J, the junction kept 6 bases outside the gene matches. The CDR3 region has the DNA TGTGCCAGCAGTTCCGACAGGGGCGGTAATTCACCCCTCCACTTT. Its translation: CASSSDRGGNSPLHF.

The rearrangement links TRBV9 to TRBJ1-4; 8 bases match TRBD1. CDR1 is SGDLS and CDR2 is YYNGEE in the germline V gene. With V trimmed by 3 bases and J by 7 bases, 8 bases remained unmatched. The CDR3 is 15 residues long. CDR3 residues: CASSALGQGGEKLFF. CDR3 sequence (DNA): TGTGCCAGCAGCGCACTAGGACAGGGTGGTGAAAAACTGTTTTTT.

The V gene is TRBV28, the J gene TRBJ2-7; D might be TRBD1 (6 bases). The CDR3 runs 15 residues. Trimming left V 2 bases short and J 0 bases short, with 11 bases between. CDR1 is MDHEN and CDR2 is SYDVKM in the germline V gene. DNA of the CDR3: TGTGCCAGCAGTTTACTAAGGACAGTCTCCTACGAGCAGTACTTC. This codes for CASSLLRTVSYEQYF.

The chain recombines TRBV29-1 with TRBJ2-1; possibly TRBD2 for D (5 bases). V dropped 4 bases and J dropped 0 bases, with 7 bases sitting between them. CDR3 length: 13 residues. Germline loops: CDR1 SQVTM, CDR2 ANQGSEA. CDR3 bases: TGCAGCGTTGGCCGGGACTCCTACAATGAGCAGTTCTTC. Translation gives CSVGRDSYNEQFF.

The rearrangement uses TRBV27 and TRBJ1-2; no clear D gene. Germline-derived CDR1 and CDR2 are MNHEY and SMNVEV (reference sequence). CDR3 length: 12 amino acids. Trimming cost V 3 bases and J 10 bases, with 12 bases left between them. The CDR3 bases are TGTGCCAGCAGTTTTGTGGGAGATGACTACACCTTC. Protein: CASSFVGDDYTF.

The rearrangement uses TRBV4-3 and TRBJ1-2, with TRBD1 as a possible D gene (5 bases). V was clipped by 0 bases and J by 6 bases, with 11 bases between them. The CDR3 sequence is 14 residues long. Germline values: CDR1 LGHNA, CDR2 YSLEER. CDR3 sequence: CASSQERGAHGYTF. The CDR3 DNA reads TGCGCCAGCAGCCAAGAGAGAGGGGCTCATGGCTACACCTTC.

The V gene is TRBV7-9, the J gene TRBJ2-7; weak D call: TRBD2 (5 bases). CDR1 SEHNR and CDR2 FQNEAQ come from the germline V gene (reference sequence). This CDR3 contains 13 residues. Trimming shortened V by 8 bases and J by 6 bases, and 17 bases separated the two germline ends. The CDR3, as DNA: TGTGCCAGCCTGCGGGTAGGGATTTCCGAGCAGTACTTC. This translates into CASLRVGISEQYF.

This clone was seen just once. The V gene is TRBV19, the J gene TRBJ1-1; TRBD1 might be the D (5 bases). Trimming shortened V by 9 bases and J by 9 bases, and 17 bases separated the two germline ends. The CDR3 covers 12 residues. Germline loops: CDR1 LNHDA, CDR2 SQIVND (reference sequence). Written as DNA, the CDR3 is TGTGCCAGCACTAATCAGGGTAGCAAAGCTTTCTTT. Translated, it gives CASTNQGSKAFF.

The V gene is TRBV14, the J gene TRBJ2-7; TRBD1 is a possible D gene (5 bases). Germline CDR1 and CDR2: SGHDN and FVKESK. V was cut by 4 bases and J by 2 bases, with 9 bases left in between. The CDR3 is 13 amino acids. CDR3 loop: CASSRQRTYEQYF. The DNA for the CDR3 is TGTGCCAGCAGCCGACAGCGTACCTACGAGCAGTACTTC.

The chain couples TRBV7-2 to TRBJ2-2; 14 nucleotides agree with TRBD2. After removal of 6 bases from V and 8 bases from J, the junction contained 17 bases not matched to a gene. Germline values: CDR1 SGHTA, CDR2 FQGNSA. The CDR3 contains 19 residues. CDR3 sequence reads: CASSKSGTSGGQLRGELFF. The CDR3 bases are TGTGCCAGCAGTAAATCCGGGACTAGCGGGGGACAACTTAGGGGGGAGCTGTTTTTT.

As DNA, the CDR3 is TGTGCCAGCAGCTTGTCGGGGACAGGGGGTCAGCCCCAGCATTTT. It codes for CASSLSGTGGQPQHF. This chain links TRBV5-6 with TRBJ1-5; 11 nucleotides match TRBD1. CDR1 is SGHDT, CDR2 YYEEEE, per germline. Trimming at V came to 1 base and at J to 6 bases, leaving 3 bases not matched to a gene. This CDR3 comprises 15 residues.

This clone qualifies as large. V usage is TRBV5-6 and J usage is TRBJ1-1, with TRBD1 identical over 8 bases. CDR1 is SGHDT and CDR2 is YYEEEE in the germline V gene. The CDR3 consists of 14 residues. V shed 1 base, J shed 1 base, and the junction held 0 bases outside the gene matches. The CDR3 DNA is TGTGCCAGCAGCTTGACAGGGGGGAACACTGAAGCTTTCTTT. Translated: CASSLTGGNTEAFF.

The chain couples TRBV29-1 to TRBJ1-1; possible D gene TRBD1, 6 bases. The germline gives CDR1 SQVTM, CDR2 ANQGSEA. Trimming took 5 bases from V and 8 from J, leaving 15 bases between them. CDR3 length: 12 amino acids. The CDR3 DNA follows: TGCAGCGTTAATAAAGCGGGGGGCGAAGCTTTCTTT. Amino acid sequence: CSVNKAGGEAFF.

V gene TRBV30 combines with J gene TRBJ2-1; D may match TRBD1 or TRBD2 (6 bases each). CDR1 and CDR2 from the germline V gene are GTSNPN and SVGIG (reference sequence). The CDR3 totals 14 residues. Trimming took off 4 bases at V and 0 bases at J, with 10 bases between the two ends. The CDR3 protein is CAWKRGRSYNEQFF. The CDR3 DNA follows: TGTGCCTGGAAACGGGGGCGCTCCTACAATGAGCAGTTCTTC.

The J gene is TRBJ2-7, the V gene TRBV18, with D possibly called TRBD1 or TRBD2 (5 bases each). V gave up 1 base and J gave up 2 bases, with 15 bases separating them. The CDR3 sequence is 16 residues long. Germline assignment: CDR1 KGHSH and CDR2 LQKENI. In nucleotides, the CDR3 is TGTGCCAGCTCACCACTCCCGGCAGGGAGTGCCTACGAGCAGTACTTC. Translated: CASSPLPAGSAYEQYF.

The chain uses TRBV4-1 and TRBJ1-2, with D uncertain. CDR1 is MGHRA and CDR2 is YSYEKL in the germline V gene. V shed 0 bases and J shed 4 bases, with 15 bases lying between them. The length of the CDR3 is 16 residues. CDR3 protein: CASSQDWPPRGYGYTF. CDR3 sequence (DNA): TGCGCCAGCAGCCAAGATTGGCCGCCTCGCGGCTATGGCTACACCTTC.